Below are 14 T cell receptor beta chains sequenced from a single sample in a study of technical replicates of blood from a handful of donors. Using immunoSEQ multiplex PCR, the repertoire was profiled, and TCRdb retains in-frame clones only, with some absent. This table holds approximately 82,000 clones, just over 90% found once. The sample taken for sequencing was T cells isolated from PBMCs. The receptors originated from a human donor in good health.

The V call is TRBV6-5, the J call TRBJ2-1; tentative D call: TRBD2 (6 bases). The CDR3 consists of 13 residues. The V and J ends lost 7 bases and 15 bases respectively, with 22 bases between them. Germline CDR1 MNHEY, CDR2 SVGAGI. CDR3 in amino acids: CASTSGSPGIRFF. For the CDR3, the DNA is TGTGCCAGCACCAGCGGGTCTCCCGGGATCCGGTTCTTC.

The chain's CDR3 is CASRWRGTEAFF. CDR3 DNA: TGTGCCAGCAGGTGGCGAGGGACTGAAGCTTTCTTT. The chain uses TRBV6-1 and TRBJ1-1; the D is unclear. Germline-derived CDR1 and CDR2 are MNHNS and SASEGT. V lost 6 bases to trimming and J lost 5 bases, with 10 bases between them. CDR3 length: 12 residues.

The chain couples TRBV10-3 to TRBJ1-2, with 7 bases identical to TRBD1. CDR1 is ENHRY and CDR2 is SYGVKD in the germline V gene. V was pared by 2 bases and J by 2 bases, with 2 bases of the junction left unmatched. CDR3 length: 14 residues. The chain's CDR3 is CAISETGANYGYTF. The CDR3 nucleotides are TGTGCCATCAGTGAGACAGGGGCCAACTATGGCTACACCTTC.

With respect to this clone: Its ends do not fully match the called genes, so a read error is possible. The rearrangement uses TRBV28 and TRBJ1-2; D is undetermined. Looked up from germline, CDR1 is MDHEN and CDR2 is SYDVKM. The CDR3 contains 14 residues. The CDR3 here is CASSSPGPNYGYTF. In DNA form, the CDR3 reads TGTGCCAGCAGTTCCCCAGGTCCTAATTATGGCTACACCTTC.

The J gene is TRBJ1-2, the V gene TRBV5-1; D is possibly TRBD1 (5 bases). The germline V gene encodes CDR1 SGHRS and CDR2 YFSETQ. The CDR3 spans 14 residues. Trimming removed 0 bases at V and 8 bases at J, with 14 bases between. CDR3 DNA: TGCGCCAGCAGCTTGGTTGCAGGGAATAAGGGCTACACCTTC. Residues: CASSLVAGNKGYTF. Looking up the rest from reference TRBV5-1 and TRBJ1-2 gives the full variable domain: KAGVTQTPRYLIKTRGQQVTLSCSPISGHRSVSWYQQTPGQGLQFLFEYFSETQRNKGNFPGRFSGRQFSNSRSEMNVSTLELGDSALYLCASSLVAGNKGYTFGSGTRLTVV.

The V call is TRBV19, the J call TRBJ2-2; 12 bases map to TRBD1. V shed 3 bases, J shed 7 bases, and the junction held 6 bases outside the gene matches. This CDR3 has 16 residues. CDR1 LNHDA and CDR2 SQIVND come from the germline V gene (reference sequence). CDR3 sequence reads: CASSIVGTGGGGELFF. The CDR3 nucleotides read TGTGCCAGTAGTATTGTGGGGACAGGGGGCGGCGGGGAGCTGTTTTTT. Filled out from reference TRBV19 and TRBJ2-2, the complete variable domain reads DGGITQSPKYLFRKEGQNVTLSCEQNLNHDAMYWYRQDPGQGLRLIYYSQIVNDFQKGDIAEGYSVSREKKESFPLTVTSAQKNPTAFYLCASSIVGTGGGGELFFGEGSRLTVL.

The genes are TRBV11-2 and TRBJ2-7; 7 bases map to TRBD1. From germline, CDR1 is SGHAT and CDR2 FQNNGV. The ends lost 3 bases at V and 3 bases at J; junction bases unmatched: 14. The CDR3 contains 17 residues. This CDR3 is CASSFSGTETGFYEQYF. The CDR3 DNA sequence: TGTGCCAGCAGCTTTAGTGGCACCGAGACAGGGTTCTACGAGCAGTACTTC.

This chain links TRBV28 with TRBJ2-7; 7 nucleotides line up with TRBD2. This CDR3 region has 14 residues. The V gene end was trimmed by 4 bases and the J gene end by 5 bases; junction bases not matched to a gene: 8. The germline CDR1 and CDR2 sequences are MDHEN and SYDVKM. The CDR3 coding sequence is TGTGCCAGCAGTTCCGGGACTAATCGCGACGAGCAGTACTTC. It encodes CASSSGTNRDEQYF.

The V gene is TRBV19, the J gene TRBJ1-2; D possibly corresponds to TRBD1 (5 bases). This CDR3 is 15 amino acids long. The V gene's germline CDR1 is LNHDA and CDR2 SQIVND (reference sequence). V shed 3 bases and J shed 2 bases, with 13 bases lying between them. For the CDR3, the DNA is TGTGCCAGTAGTATGGGACTCTCAACAAACTATGGCTACACCTTC. This gives the protein CASSMGLSTNYGYTF.

This clone was seen a few times. The rearrangement joins TRBV4-2 to TRBJ1-1; D possibly corresponds to TRBD1 (5 bases). Trimming removed 4 bases from V and 2 bases from J, with 17 bases in between. This CDR3 spans 16 amino acids. Germline V gene lookup returns CDR1 LGHNA and CDR2 YNFKEQ. CDR3 protein: CASSRPQSRDNTEAFF. The CDR3 bases are TGTGCCAGCAGCCGCCCGCAATCCAGGGATAACACTGAAGCTTTCTTT.

The CDR3 here is CSVALAISVEQFF. CDR3 DNA sequence: TGCAGCGTTGCCCTAGCGATCTCAGTTGAGCAGTTCTTC. The gene calls are TRBV29-1 and TRBJ2-1; weak D call: TRBD2 (6 bases). CDR1 and CDR2 from the germline V gene are SQVTM and ANQGSEA. V was cut by 4 bases and J by 9 bases, with 16 bases left in between. The length of the CDR3 is 13 residues.

CDR3 DNA: TGCGCCAGCACCGAAGACCGGGACTCCAGCACAGATACGCAGTATTTT. Protein: CASTEDRDSSTDTQYF. The V call is TRBV4-1, the J call TRBJ2-3, with D possibly TRBD2 on 6 matching bases. V was shortened by 7 bases and J by 0 bases, with 17 bases between the two germline ends. Germline CDR1 is MGHRA and CDR2 is YSYEKL. The CDR3 is made up of 16 amino acids.

The rearrangement uses TRBV28 and TRBJ2-5; 8 bases match TRBD2. This CDR3 comprises 15 residues. The germline gives CDR1 MDHEN, CDR2 SYDVKM. Trimming at V came to 8 bases and at J to 5 bases, leaving 13 bases not matched to a gene. The CDR3 sequence: CASGERERVFETQYF. CDR3 coding DNA: TGTGCCAGCGGAGAGCGGGAGAGGGTATTCGAGACCCAGTACTTC.

As DNA, the CDR3 is TGTGCCAGCAGCTTAACGGGGGGGCGGCCTGAAGCTTTCTTT. Residues: CASSLTGGRPEAFF. The rearrangement links TRBV7-3 to TRBJ1-1; TRBD1 is a possible D gene (6 bases). This CDR3 is 14 amino acids long. V was clipped by 0 bases and J by 6 bases, with 11 bases between them. Germline V gene data show CDR1 as SGHTA and CDR2 as FQGTGA. The variable domain in full, completed from reference TRBV7-3 and TRBJ1-1, reads GAGVSQTPSNKVTEKGKYVELRCDPISGHTALYWYRQSLGQGPEFLIYFQGTGAADDSGLPNDRFFAVRPEGSVSTLKIQRTERGDSAVYLCASSLTGGRPEAFFGQGTRLTVV.